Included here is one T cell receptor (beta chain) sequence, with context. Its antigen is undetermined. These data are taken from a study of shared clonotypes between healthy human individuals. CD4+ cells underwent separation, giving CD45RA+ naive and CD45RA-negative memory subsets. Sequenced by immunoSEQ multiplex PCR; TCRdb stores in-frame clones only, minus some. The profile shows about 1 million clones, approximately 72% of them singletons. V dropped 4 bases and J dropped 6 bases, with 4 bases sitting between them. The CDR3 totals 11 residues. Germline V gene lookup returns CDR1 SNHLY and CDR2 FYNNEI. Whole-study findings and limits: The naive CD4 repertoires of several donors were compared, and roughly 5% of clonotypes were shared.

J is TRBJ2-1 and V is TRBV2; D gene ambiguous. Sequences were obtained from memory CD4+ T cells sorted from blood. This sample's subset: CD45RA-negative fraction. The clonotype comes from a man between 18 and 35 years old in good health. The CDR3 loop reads CASSVRNEQFF. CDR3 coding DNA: TGTGCCAGCAGTGTTCGCAATGAGCAGTTCTTC.